A single sample is the source of the 28 T cell receptor beta chains below, sequenced in a study of blood T cell repertoires in COVID-19. Profiled with immunoSEQ multiplex PCR; TCRdb holds only in-frame clones, not every one. The sample has some 460,000 clones; roughly 89% are singletons. Sequencing was carried out using peripheral blood. These receptors all stem from a woman under 40 with acute or convalescent COVID-19.

The CDR3 sequence: CASSLIRGNTEAFF. For the CDR3, the DNA is TGTGCCAGCAGCTTAATCCGGGGGAACACTGAAGCTTTCTTT. V is TRBV11-2 and J is TRBJ1-1; D remains ambiguous. This CDR3 region has 14 residues. CDR1 SGHAT and CDR2 FQNNGV come from the germline V gene. V lost 2 bases to trimming and J lost 1 base, with 8 bases between them.

This chain uses TRBV5-1 with TRBJ2-7; 10 bases match TRBD1. CDR1 and CDR2 (germline): SGHRS, YFSETQ. The CDR3 is 16 residues long. The trim removed 0 bases at V and 7 bases at J, leaving 10 bases unmatched. The CDR3 DNA follows: TGCGCCAGCAGCTTGGCCTTGACAGGGGGCGCGTATGAGCAGTACTTC. Protein sequence: CASSLALTGGAYEQYF.

There are a few counts of this clone. The V call is TRBV29-1, the J call TRBJ1-2; D call uncertain. In germline, CDR1 is SQVTM, CDR2 ANQGSEA. V was cut by 4 bases and J by 0 bases, with 12 bases left in between. This CDR3 has 14 amino acids. DNA of the CDR3: TGCAGCGTTGCTCAGGCTGCTACTAACTATGGCTACACCTTC. It encodes CSVAQAATNYGYTF.

The count of this clone is one. V and J are TRBV30 and TRBJ1-2, with D possibly matching TRBD1 (5 bases). The V gene lost 1 base and the J gene lost 4 bases, with 13 bases spanning the gap. Per the germline V gene, CDR1 is GTSNPN and CDR2 is SVGIG (reference sequence). The CDR3 runs 14 residues. The CDR3 DNA is TGTGCCTGGAGTGCAGATCGTAGGGGCTATGGCTACACCTTC. It encodes CAWSADRRGYGYTF. The complete variable domain, with remaining parts taken from reference TRBV30 and TRBJ1-2, reads SQTIHQWPATLVQPVGSPLSLECTVEGTSNPNLYWYRQAAGRGLQLLFYSVGIGQISSEVPQNLSASRPQDRQFILSSKKLLLSDSGFYLCAWSADRRGYGYTFGSGTRLTVV.

The chain joins TRBV15 to TRBJ2-1, with 9 bases that match TRBD2. The length of the CDR3 is 16 residues. Germline V lookup: CDR1 LNHNV, CDR2 YYDKDF (reference sequence). V lost 3 bases to trimming and J lost 7 bases; unmatched junction nucleotides: 10. This CDR3 reads CATSSERAGGLNEQFF. The CDR3 nucleotides are TGTGCCACCAGCAGCGAAAGAGCGGGGGGTCTAAATGAGCAGTTCTTC. The full variable domain, in which reference TRBV15 and TRBJ2-1 provide the parts outside the CDR3, is DAMVIQNPRYQVTQFGKPVTLSCSQTLNHNVMYWYQQKSSQAPKLLFHYYDKDFNNEADTPDNFQSRRPNTSFCFLDIRSPGLGDTAMYLCATSSERAGGLNEQFFGPGTRLTVL.

V gene TRBV11-2 combines with J gene TRBJ1-2, with TRBD1 identical over 9 bases. The CDR3 loop spans 16 amino acids. J was trimmed by 3 bases and V by 3 bases; bases with no gene match: 8. The V gene's germline CDR1 is SGHAT and CDR2 FQNNGV. Here the CDR3 reads CASSLGQGASYYGYTF. CDR3 DNA: TGTGCCAGCAGCTTGGGACAGGGTGCTTCTTACTATGGCTACACCTTC.

The chain couples TRBV6-1 to TRBJ1-2, with 8 bases identical to TRBD1. Germline-derived CDR1 and CDR2 are MNHNS and SASEGT. Trimming cost V 3 bases and J 2 bases; bases outside gene matches: 5. The CDR3 runs 15 residues. The CDR3 region is CASSEYRQGNYGYTF. The CDR3, as DNA: TGTGCCAGCAGTGAGTACCGACAGGGGAACTATGGCTACACCTTC.

The chain uses TRBV3-1 (or the pseudogene TRBV3-2) and TRBJ1-2; D unresolved. V was pared by 4 bases and J by 6 bases, with 12 bases between. CDR3 length: 13 amino acids. Looked up from germline, CDR1 is LGHDT and CDR2 is YNNKEL (reference sequence). The DNA for the CDR3 is TGTGCCAGCAGCCCACTAGGCAGTAATGGCTACACCTTC. It is translated as CASSPLGSNGYTF.

The chain recombines TRBV7-9 with TRBJ2-1; 10 nucleotides match TRBD1. V shed 4 bases, J shed 10 bases, and the junction held 10 bases outside the gene matches. The CDR3 is made up of 15 amino acids. CDR1 is SEHNR, CDR2 FQNEAQ, per germline (reference sequence). CDR3 in amino acids: CASSSGQGGIGEQFF. The CDR3 region has the DNA TGTGCCAGCAGCTCCGGACAGGGGGGGATAGGAGAGCAGTTCTTC.

Comments on this clone: This sample also contains other DNA sequences that code for the same CDR3. V and J are TRBV7-8 and TRBJ2-3; D is uncertain. Germline CDR1 is SGHVS and CDR2 is FQNEAQ. V was shortened by 5 bases and J by 3 bases, with 6 bases between the two germline ends. The length of the CDR3 is 12 residues. The CDR3 protein is CASSPRTDTQYF. The DNA for the CDR3 is TGTGCCAGCAGCCCCAGGACAGATACGCAGTATTTT.

V and J are TRBV5-6 and TRBJ2-1; D ambiguous. V was cut by 1 base and J by 13 bases, with 9 bases left in between. CDR3 length equals 11 residues. The V gene's germline CDR1 is SGHDT and CDR2 YYEEEE. The CDR3: CASSLSTDQFF. The CDR3 coding sequence is TGTGCCAGCAGCTTGAGTACAGACCAGTTCTTC.

The chain combines TRBV6-5 with TRBJ1-6; possibly TRBD1 for D (5 bases). Germline lookup yields CDR1 MNHEY and CDR2 SVGAGI. CDR3 length equals 14 residues. Trimming shortened V by 7 bases and J by 4 bases, and 11 bases separated the two germline ends. The CDR3 DNA reads as TGTGCCAGCAACCTCGGGGGGTATAATTCACCCCTCCACTTT. It translates to CASNLGGYNSPLHF.

This chain connects TRBV7-3 to TRBJ2-3; D might be TRBD1 (7 bases). The CDR3 totals 19 residues. Germline lookup yields CDR1 SGHTA and CDR2 FQGTGA. The V and J ends lost 5 bases and 4 bases respectively, with 28 bases between them. The CDR3 DNA reads TGTGCCAGCAGCCTGGGCGGAGGGGGCCGTTCCATTAAGGCAGATACGCAGTATTTT. It specifies CASSLGGGGRSIKADTQYF.

In this sample, this clone turned up once. This chain uses TRBV19 with TRBJ2-7; 9 bases agree with TRBD1. Germline values: CDR1 LNHDA, CDR2 SQIVND (reference sequence). The CDR3 spans 16 residues. The ends lost 5 bases at V and 3 bases at J; junction bases unmatched: 11. In DNA form, the CDR3 reads TGTGCCAGTAGTCCACTCGTACAGGGGGCGGTCTACGAGCAGTACTTC. Protein product: CASSPLVQGAVYEQYF.

The rearrangement joins TRBV5-1 to TRBJ2-5; 9 bases are shared with TRBD2. This CDR3 region has 15 residues. The germline CDR1 and CDR2 sequences are SGHRS and YFSETQ. V shed 3 bases and J 5 bases; nucleotides not matched to a gene: 8. The CDR3 DNA sequence: TGCGCCAGCAGCTCCGCGGGGGGGCAGTGGGAGACCCAGTACTTC. The encoded protein is CASSSAGGQWETQYF.

V and J are TRBV7-8 and TRBJ2-5; 7 positions agree with TRBD2. This CDR3 spans 14 amino acids. Germline-derived CDR1 and CDR2 are SGHVS and FQNEAQ. V was clipped by 5 bases and J by 4 bases; unmatched bases: 7. CDR3 bases: TGTGCCAGCAGCCCCGGGGAGGGAACAGAGACCCAGTACTTC. It yields the protein CASSPGEGTETQYF.

This chain links TRBV29-1 with TRBJ2-5; D may be TRBD1 (5 bases). Germline V gene data show CDR1 as SQVTM and CDR2 as ANQGSEA. V was trimmed by 7 bases and J by 5 bases, leaving 17 bases between them. The CDR3 has 13 amino acids. CDR3 protein: CSGQIGRVETQYF. In DNA form, the CDR3 reads TGCAGCGGGCAGATAGGCAGGGTGGAGACCCAGTACTTC.

The V and J genes are TRBV30 and TRBJ2-7, with TRBD2 matching over 8 bases. J was trimmed by 3 bases and V by 5 bases; bases with no gene match: 3. CDR3 length: 12 amino acids. Germline values: CDR1 GTSNPN, CDR2 SVGIG (reference sequence). The CDR3 DNA sequence: TGTGCCTGGCAAGGGACTAGCTACGAGCAGTACTTC. Translated, it gives CAWQGTSYEQYF.

The chain uses TRBV4-1 and TRBJ1-5; D may be TRBD1 (6 bases). The ends were cut back, 0 bases at V and 2 bases at J, with 17 bases in the middle. The CDR3 extends over 18 amino acids. The V gene's germline CDR1 is MGHRA and CDR2 YSYEKL. CDR3 nucleotides: TGCGCCAGCAGCCAAGATTTGACGGGGACATTTGGCAATCAGCCCCAGCATTTT. Encoded protein: CASSQDLTGTFGNQPQHF.

The chain combines TRBV9 with TRBJ1-2; 12 nucleotides agree with TRBD1. Germline-derived CDR1 and CDR2 are SGDLS and YYNGEE. The V and J ends lost 4 bases and 6 bases, in that order; junction bases with no gene match: 13. The CDR3 runs 17 residues. This CDR3 is CASSTRDRGRELHGYTF. CDR3 nucleotides: TGTGCCAGCAGCACCCGGGACAGGGGGCGCGAGTTGCATGGCTACACCTTC.

This rearrangement joins TRBV18 to TRBJ1-1; 7 nucleotides align to TRBD1. Trimming removed 3 bases from V and 0 bases from J; junction bases left unmatched: 1. The CDR3 consists of 14 residues. The germline V gene encodes CDR1 KGHSH and CDR2 LQKENI. The CDR3 here is CASSPGQMNTEAFF. The CDR3 region has the DNA TGTGCCAGCTCACCGGGACAGATGAACACTGAAGCTTTCTTT.

About this clone: This same CDR3 is encoded by further DNA sequences in the sample. The CDR3 DNA reads as TGTGCCAGCAGCCAAGGTGGCGGGGAAGCTTTCTTT. This codes for CASSQGGGEAFF. The chain combines TRBV3-1 (or the pseudogene TRBV3-2) with TRBJ1-1; no reliable D call. Trimming shortened V by 1 base and J by 8 bases, and 8 bases separated the two germline ends. CDR1 LGHDT and CDR2 YNNKEL come from the germline V gene (reference sequence). The CDR3 has 12 residues.

The V gene is TRBV7-9, the J gene TRBJ1-1; D perhaps matches TRBD1 (5 bases). Trimming pared 5 bases from V and 7 bases from J, leaving 14 bases between. This CDR3 spans 13 amino acids. Germline loops: CDR1 SEHNR, CDR2 FQNEAQ (reference sequence). CDR3: CASSTGGAREAFF. The CDR3 DNA follows: TGTGCCAGCAGCACCGGGGGTGCCCGTGAAGCTTTCTTT. The complete variable domain, with remaining parts taken from reference TRBV7-9 and TRBJ1-1, reads DTGVSQNPRHKITKRGQNVTFRCDPISEHNRLYWYRQTLGQGPEFLTYFQNEAQLEKSRLLSDRFSAERPKGSFSTLEIQRTEQGDSAMYLCASSTGGAREAFFGQGTRLTVV.

The rearrangement links TRBV5-1 to TRBJ2-7; D might be TRBD1 (5 bases). Deletions cut 2 bases from V and 6 bases from J, with 15 bases between. Germline CDR1 reads SGHRS; CDR2 reads YFSETQ. This CDR3 contains 14 residues. The CDR3 here is CASSFQGMESEQYF. The CDR3 DNA sequence: TGCGCCAGCAGCTTCCAGGGCATGGAGTCCGAGCAGTACTTC.

V gene TRBV7-2 combines with J gene TRBJ2-1; 8 nucleotides agree with TRBD2. Germline V CDR1 and CDR2: SGHTA, FQGNSA. The CDR3 runs to 15 residues. With V trimmed by 2 bases and J by 6 bases, 6 bases remained unmatched. CDR3 protein: CASSLYRGGSNEQFF. The CDR3 bases are TGTGCCAGCAGCTTATACCGGGGGGGCAGCAATGAGCAGTTCTTC.

This clone has just one count. This chain joins TRBV5-1 and TRBJ2-5; 9 bases align to TRBD2. The V segment lost 4 bases and the J segment 4 bases; nucleotides outside the gene matches: 5. The length of the CDR3 is 14 residues. Germline V lookup: CDR1 SGHRS, CDR2 YFSETQ. The CDR3 reads CASSASGDRETQYF. The CDR3 bases are TGCGCCAGCAGCGCTAGCGGGGATAGAGAGACCCAGTACTTC.

CDR3 nucleotide sequence: TGCGCCAGCAGCTTGTTGGGGATTCGGGGGGACACTGAAGCTTTCTTT. Its protein is CASSLLGIRGDTEAFF. The V call is TRBV5-1, the J call TRBJ1-1; D possibly corresponds to TRBD1 (5 bases). Germline V gene data show CDR1 as SGHRS and CDR2 as YFSETQ. CDR3 length: 16 amino acids. The V and J ends lost 1 base and 3 bases respectively, with 16 bases between them. Using reference TRBV5-1 and TRBJ1-1 for the parts outside the CDR3, the full variable domain is KAGVTQTPRYLIKTRGQQVTLSCSPISGHRSVSWYQQTPGQGLQFLFEYFSETQRNKGNFPGRFSGRQFSNSRSEMNVSTLELGDSALYLCASSLLGIRGDTEAFFGQGTRLTVV.

The CDR3: CASSSGGQVPLDEQYF. The CDR3 DNA sequence: TGTGCCAGCAGTTCAGGGGGACAGGTTCCTCTGGACGAGCAGTACTTC. V is TRBV27 and J is TRBJ2-7; 8 positions agree with TRBD1. The CDR3 is 16 residues long. With V trimmed by 4 bases and J by 5 bases, 13 bases remained unmatched. The germline V gene has CDR1 MNHEY and CDR2 SMNVEV (reference sequence).